The 24 T cell receptor beta chains reported below all come from one sample, sequenced in a study of blood T cell repertoires in COVID-19. TCRdb keeps only in-frame clones here, not all; method: immunoSEQ multiplex PCR. The table has approximately 230,000 clones, around nine tenths seen once; the top ten hold over 1.3%. Specimen: peripheral blood. These receptors were obtained from an elderly man with acute or convalescent COVID-19.

The chain has TRBV19 and TRBJ2-3, with 12 bases fitting TRBD2. CDR1 is LNHDA and CDR2 is SQIVND in the germline V gene (reference sequence). This CDR3 is built from 16 residues. The V segment lost 5 bases and the J segment 3 bases; nucleotides outside the gene matches: 6. The chain's CDR3 is CASSLRTSGATDTQYF. DNA for the CDR3: TGTGCCAGTAGTCTACGGACTAGCGGGGCGACAGATACGCAGTATTTT.

The rearrangement joins TRBV6-5 to TRBJ2-1; D possibly corresponds to TRBD1 (6 bases). Trimming cost V 7 bases and J 1 base, with 11 bases left between them. The CDR3 spans 14 residues. CDR1 is MNHEY, CDR2 SVGAGI, per germline. CDR3 coding DNA: TGTGCCAGCATTCAAGGGGGTTCCTACAATGAGCAGTTCTTC. Amino acids: CASIQGGSYNEQFF.

This chain links TRBV14 with TRBJ1-2, with D possibly matching TRBD1 (5 bases). Per the germline V gene, CDR1 is SGHDN and CDR2 is FVKESK. Between the trimmed V and J ends, which lost 5 bases and 3 bases, there was a span of 10 bases. The CDR3 length is 13 residues. The CDR3 DNA reads as TGTGCCAGCAGCGGGGGGGTTTACTATGGCTACACCTTC. This encodes CASSGGVYYGYTF.

The chain has TRBV19 and TRBJ2-7; tentative D call: TRBD2 (5 bases). Deletions cut 6 bases from V and 2 bases from J, with 17 bases between. The germline V gene encodes CDR1 LNHDA and CDR2 SQIVND (reference sequence). The CDR3 contains 15 residues. CDR3 sequence reads: CASRSAARGPYEQYF. The CDR3 DNA reads as TGTGCCAGTAGATCCGCGGCCCGAGGGCCCTACGAGCAGTACTTC. Variable domain in full (rest from reference TRBV19 and TRBJ2-7): DGGITQSPKYLFRKEGQNVTLSCEQNLNHDAMYWYRQDPGQGLRLIYYSQIVNDFQKGDIAEGYSVSREKKESFPLTVTSAQKNPTAFYLCASRSAARGPYEQYFGPGTRLTVT.

The V gene is TRBV15, the J gene TRBJ1-1; D gene ambiguous. The CDR3 runs to 12 residues. Trimming pared 0 bases from V and 8 bases from J, leaving 7 bases between. From germline, CDR1 is LNHNV and CDR2 YYDKDF (reference sequence). The CDR3 region has the DNA TGTGCCACCAGCAGAGATGACGGGGAAGCTTTCTTT. Protein sequence: CATSRDDGEAFF.

The J gene is TRBJ2-5, the V gene TRBV5-4; TRBD1 matches at 9 bases. With V trimmed by 3 bases and J by 5 bases, 11 bases remained unmatched. The CDR3 extends over 16 amino acids. Germline CDR1 is SGHNT and CDR2 is YYREEE (reference sequence). The CDR3 loop reads CASSSPSGQGGETQYF. Here the CDR3 DNA reads TGTGCCAGCAGCTCCCCATCGGGACAGGGTGGGGAGACCCAGTACTTC.

The chain combines TRBV9 with TRBJ2-1, with 11 bases matching TRBD2. The CDR3 length is 16 residues. Germline V lookup: CDR1 SGDLS, CDR2 YYNGEE. Germline trimming cut 4 bases from V and 7 bases from J; bases unmatched to any gene: 10. The CDR3 sequence: CASSFPVAGGPNEQFF. The CDR3 nucleotides read TGTGCCAGCAGCTTCCCGGTAGCGGGAGGGCCAAATGAGCAGTTCTTC.

The gene calls are TRBV18 and TRBJ2-7; TRBD1 matches 10 bases. Germline CDR1 KGHSH, CDR2 LQKENI. The CDR3 totals 16 residues. V lost 3 bases and J lost 0; bases outside the gene matches: 5. CDR3 amino acids: CASSPGQGPSSYEQYF. For the CDR3, the DNA is TGTGCCAGCTCACCGGGACAGGGGCCGAGCTCCTACGAGCAGTACTTC.

The V gene is TRBV7-8, the J gene TRBJ2-3; TRBD2 aligns across 8 bases. CDR1 is SGHVS and CDR2 is FQNEAQ in the germline V gene. The CDR3 covers 16 residues. V gave up 1 base and J gave up 5 bases; unmatched junction bases: 8. As DNA, the CDR3 is TGTGCCAGCAGCTTAGTTAGCGGGATGGCGGTAGATACGCAGTATTTT. It is translated as CASSLVSGMAVDTQYF. Based on the CDR3 plus reference TRBV7-8 and TRBJ2-3, the full variable domain is GAGVSQSPRYKVAKRGQDVALRCDPISGHVSLFWYQQALGQGPEFLTYFQNEAQLDKSGLPSDRFFAERPEGSVSTLKIQRTQQEDSAVYLCASSLVSGMAVDTQYFGPGTRLTVL.

The gene calls are TRBV6-4 and TRBJ2-1; TRBD2 matches at 8 bases. Losses at the gene ends were 5 bases for V and 9 bases for J; bases not matched to a gene: 9. This CDR3 contains 14 residues. Germline-derived CDR1 and CDR2 are MRHNA and SNTAGT. The CDR3 is CASSMEAGVGEQFF. In DNA, the CDR3 is TGTGCCAGCAGTATGGAAGCGGGAGTGGGTGAGCAGTTCTTC.

This chain connects TRBV7-6 to TRBJ1-4, with 10 positions matching TRBD1. Germline CDR1 SGHVS, CDR2 FNYEAQ. The CDR3 totals 16 residues. Germline trimming cut 2 bases from V and 4 bases from J; bases unmatched to any gene: 4. As DNA, the CDR3 is TGTGCCAGCAGCTTACGACAGGGGGCAGATAATGAAAAACTGTTTTTT. Translating it yields CASSLRQGADNEKLFF.

This clone came up once. The chain links TRBV11-2 to TRBJ2-7, with 10 bases identical to TRBD1. There are 14 residues in the CDR3. Looked up from germline, CDR1 is SGHAT and CDR2 is FQNNGV. After removal of 3 bases from V and 7 bases from J, the junction contained 6 bases not matched to a gene. CDR3 region: CASSLAGTGVEQYF. CDR3 nucleotide sequence: TGTGCCAGCAGCTTGGCCGGGACAGGGGTTGAGCAGTACTTC.

This chain links TRBV10-3 with TRBJ2-1; D may be TRBD2 (5 bases). V lost 0 bases, J lost 2 bases, and 8 bases lay in between. The CDR3 consists of 15 residues. Germline CDR1 ENHRY, CDR2 SYGVKD. DNA of the CDR3: TGTGCCATCAGTGAGTCCCGAGGGACCTACAATGAGCAGTTCTTC. Translating it yields CAISESRGTYNEQFF.

V and J are TRBV19 and TRBJ1-5, with 7 bases matching TRBD1. The CDR3 totals 16 residues. V was pared by 5 bases and J by 0 bases, with 7 bases of the junction left unmatched. Germline values: CDR1 LNHDA, CDR2 SQIVND (reference sequence). The CDR3 coding sequence is TGTGCCAGTAGTCTTTCGACAGGGTATAGCAATCAGCCCCAGCATTTT. Residues: CASSLSTGYSNQPQHF.

J is TRBJ1-2 and V is TRBV7-9, with D perhaps matching TRBD1 (6 bases). CDR3 size: 14 residues. The germline V gene encodes CDR1 SEHNR and CDR2 FQNEAQ (reference sequence). The V gene lost 1 base and the J gene lost 8 bases, with 14 bases spanning the gap. The chain's CDR3 is CASSLVGGDGGYTF. The CDR3 region has the DNA TGTGCCAGCAGCTTAGTTGGGGGCGACGGCGGCTACACCTTC.

The chain links TRBV5-1 to TRBJ2-2; the D gene is possibly TRBD1 (6 bases). Germline-derived CDR1 and CDR2 are SGHRS and YFSETQ. Deletions cut 4 bases from V and 0 bases from J, with 13 bases between. The CDR3 totals 16 residues. Written as DNA, the CDR3 is TGCGCCAGCAGCCTAATGACAGGCGCGAACACCGGGGAGCTGTTTTTT. As protein: CASSLMTGANTGELFF.

To note about this clone: The same CDR3 arises from other DNA sequences in this sample as well. The chain has TRBV18 and TRBJ1-1; possibly TRBD1 for D (6 bases). The CDR3 consists of 13 residues. The germline gives CDR1 KGHSH, CDR2 LQKENI. The V and J ends lost 3 bases and 1 base respectively, with 6 bases between them. For the CDR3, the DNA is TGTGCCAGCTCACCGACAGGGAACACTGAAGCTTTCTTT. Translating gives CASSPTGNTEAFF.

V usage is TRBV7-2 and J usage is TRBJ2-1, with TRBD2 matching 11 bases. Trimming cost V 1 base and J 6 bases; bases outside gene matches: 8. CDR1 is SGHTA, CDR2 FQGNSA, per germline. The CDR3 spans 17 residues. The CDR3 DNA reads as TGTGCCAGCAGCTTAGTGGTGGTAGCGGGAGGGCTCAATGAGCAGTTCTTC. This codes for CASSLVVVAGGLNEQFF.

V and J are TRBV11-1 and TRBJ2-5; D is uncertain. The CDR3 is made up of 14 amino acids. V lost 6 bases and J lost 2, with 13 bases in between. Germline CDR1 and CDR2: SGHAT and FQDESV (reference sequence). CDR3 bases: TGTGCCAGCAGTGAATGGGTCGGGCAAGAGACCCAGTACTTC. It yields the protein CASSEWVGQETQYF.

The chain couples TRBV28 to TRBJ1-3, with 11 bases that match TRBD1. After removal of 5 bases from V and 2 bases from J, the junction contained 2 bases not matched to a gene. Germline CDR1 reads MDHEN; CDR2 reads SYDVKM. This CDR3 has 15 amino acids. The CDR3 region has the DNA TGTGCCAGCAGTGGGACAGGGGGGACTGGAAACACCATATATTTT. This codes for CASSGTGGTGNTIYF.

The J gene is TRBJ2-7, the V gene TRBV2, with a possible D match to TRBD2 (6 bases). CDR1 and CDR2 from the germline V gene are SNHLY and FYNNEI. CDR3 length: 13 residues. V lost 4 bases to trimming and J lost 7 bases, with 14 bases between them. CDR3 protein: CASSGLGGGEQYF. The CDR3 DNA is TGTGCCAGCAGTGGACTGGGTGGGGGGGAGCAGTACTTC. Full variable domain (missing parts from reference TRBV2 and TRBJ2-7): EPEVTQTPSHQVTQMGQEVILRCVPISNHLYFYWYRQILGQKVEFLVSFYNNEISEKSEIFDDQFSVERPDGSNFTLKIRSTKLEDSAMYFCASSGLGGGEQYFGPGTRLTVT.

CDR3 in amino acids: CASSYGRFSYEQYF. In DNA form, the CDR3 reads TGTGCCAGCAGTTACGGGCGTTTCAGCTACGAGCAGTACTTC. V gene TRBV6-2 or TRBV6-3 combines with J gene TRBJ2-7, with D unresolved. V lost 2 bases, J lost 3 bases, and 11 bases lay in between. This CDR3 region has 14 residues. Germline CDR1 and CDR2: MNHEY and SVGEGT.

The rearrangement joins TRBV7-2 to TRBJ1-5, with a possible D match to TRBD1 (5 bases). CDR3 length: 15 amino acids. The germline V gene has CDR1 SGHTA and CDR2 FQGNSA. The V gene lost 0 bases and the J gene lost 5 bases, with 11 bases spanning the gap. The CDR3 DNA is TGTGCCAGCAGCTTAGCGCTCGGGGGAGATCAGCCCCAGCATTTT. Protein sequence: CASSLALGGDQPQHF.

The chain combines TRBV3-1 (or the pseudogene TRBV3-2) with TRBJ2-5; 7 bases agree with TRBD1. Germline CDR1 and CDR2: LGHDT and YNNKEL (reference sequence). V lost 1 base, J lost 5 bases, and 7 bases stayed unmatched. CDR3 size: 15 residues. The CDR3 sequence is CASSQARGRSETQYF. CDR3 DNA sequence: TGTGCCAGCAGCCAAGCTAGGGGGCGCTCCGAGACCCAGTACTTC.